This T cell receptor (beta chain) was observed in a study of shared clonotypes between healthy human individuals. Adult donors, all healthy and HIV-negative, had no recent acute infections or vaccinations. Everyone who donated was a Caucasian adult who lived in Nashville, Tennessee. The germline V gene has CDR1 SNHLY and CDR2 FYNNEI. This CDR3 comprises 15 residues. V lost 7 bases and J lost 1, with 16 bases in between. The table came from immunoSEQ multiplex PCR; TCRdb's copy has only in-frame clones and leaves some out. Here the sample spans about 1.1 million clones, approximately 77% being singletons.

Sequencing was done on a sample of memory CD4+ T cells from PBMCs. Subset defined: CD45RA-negative fraction. The clonotype was recovered from a young man in good health. Some clones in this sample may be carry-over from other donors' samples. The V and J genes are TRBV2 and TRBJ1-1; the D is unclear. This CDR3 reads CASTASRAGNTEAFF. The CDR3 bases are TGTGCCAGCACCGCATCTAGGGCCGGGAACACTGAAGCTTTCTTT. Using reference TRBV2 and TRBJ1-1 for the parts outside the CDR3, the full variable domain is EPEVTQTPSHQVTQMGQEVILRCVPISNHLYFYWYRQILGQKVEFLVSFYNNEISEKSEIFDDQFSVERPDGSNFTLKIRSTKLEDSAMYFCASTASRAGNTEAFFGQGTRLTVV.